This entry concerns a single T cell receptor (beta chain). Per the original data handling: Amplified reference gene primers provided the basis for estimating nucleated cell counts. The data were produced by immunoSEQ multiplex PCR, yet TCRdb's version contains in-frame clones alone and is incomplete. V, J and clone size reflect that table, while D and trimming were determined from the DNA. The data show 120,000 or so clones, with roughly four fifths seen just once and 10% to 15% held by the top ten. The V gene end was trimmed by 6 bases and the J gene end by 3 bases; junction bases not matched to a gene: 4. This CDR3 region has 15 residues. Germline V gene data show CDR1 as SNHLY and CDR2 as FYNNEI. The entry originates in a study of blood T cell repertoires in COVID-19. Study in general: Donors in the United States, Italy and Spain gave samples during acute or convalescent COVID-19. The analysed material was cDNA or gDNA that came from T cells, B-cell-depleted T cells, or PBMCs.

Sequenced material: peripheral blood. The receptor was isolated from a man aged 55-75 years with acute or convalescent COVID-19. The chain couples TRBV2 to TRBJ2-2; TRBD1 matches 10 bases. CDR3 loop: CASRRDRGDTGELFF. The CDR3 DNA is TGTGCCAGCAGGAGGGACAGGGGAGACACCGGGGAGCTGTTTTTT.